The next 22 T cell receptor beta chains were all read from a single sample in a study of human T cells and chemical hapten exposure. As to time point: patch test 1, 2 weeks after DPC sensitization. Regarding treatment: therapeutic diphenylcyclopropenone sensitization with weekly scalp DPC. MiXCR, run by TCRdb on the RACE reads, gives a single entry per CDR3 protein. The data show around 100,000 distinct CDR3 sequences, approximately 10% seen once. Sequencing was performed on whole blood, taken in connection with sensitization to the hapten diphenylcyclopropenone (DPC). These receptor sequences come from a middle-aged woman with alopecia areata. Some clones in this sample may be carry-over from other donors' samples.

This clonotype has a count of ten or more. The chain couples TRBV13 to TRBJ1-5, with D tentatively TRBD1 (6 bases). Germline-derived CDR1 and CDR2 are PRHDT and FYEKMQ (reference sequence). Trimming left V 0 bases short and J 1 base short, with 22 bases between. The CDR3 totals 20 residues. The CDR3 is CASSLGLTQGLSSSNQPQHF. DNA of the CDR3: TGTGCCAGCAGCTTAGGCTTAACGCAGGGGCTTTCCTCGAGCAATCAGCCCCAGCATTTT.

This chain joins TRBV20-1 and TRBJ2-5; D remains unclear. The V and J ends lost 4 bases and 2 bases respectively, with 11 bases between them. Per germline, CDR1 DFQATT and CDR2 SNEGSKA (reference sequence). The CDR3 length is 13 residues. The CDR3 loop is CSANPLGQETQYF. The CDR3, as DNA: TGCAGTGCTAATCCCCTGGGGCAAGAGACCCAGTACTTC.

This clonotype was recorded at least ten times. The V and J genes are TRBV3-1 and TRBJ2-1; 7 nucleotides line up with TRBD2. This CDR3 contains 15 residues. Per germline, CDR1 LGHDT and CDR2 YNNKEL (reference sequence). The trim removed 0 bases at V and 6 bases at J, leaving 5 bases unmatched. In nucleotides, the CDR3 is TGTGCCAGCAGCCAAGATGGGCGGGAGCTCAATGAGCAGTTCTTC. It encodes CASSQDGRELNEQFF.

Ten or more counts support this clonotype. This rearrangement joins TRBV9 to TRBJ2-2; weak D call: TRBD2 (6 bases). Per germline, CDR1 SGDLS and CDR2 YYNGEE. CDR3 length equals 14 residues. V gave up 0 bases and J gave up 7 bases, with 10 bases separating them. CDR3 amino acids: CASSVDGGSGELFF. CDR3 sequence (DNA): TGTGCCAGCAGCGTAGATGGGGGGAGCGGGGAGCTGTTTTTT.

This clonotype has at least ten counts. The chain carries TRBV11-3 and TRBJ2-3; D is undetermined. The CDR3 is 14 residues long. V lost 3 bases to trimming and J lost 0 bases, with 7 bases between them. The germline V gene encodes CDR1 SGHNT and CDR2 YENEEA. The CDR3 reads CASSLSGSTDTQYF. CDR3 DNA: TGTGCCAGCAGCTTGTCCGGTAGCACAGATACGCAGTATTTT.

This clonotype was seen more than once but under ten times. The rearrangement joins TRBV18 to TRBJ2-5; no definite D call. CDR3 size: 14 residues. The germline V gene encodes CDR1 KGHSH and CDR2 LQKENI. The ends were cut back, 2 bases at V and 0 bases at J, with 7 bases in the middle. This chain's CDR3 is CASSPFRDQETQYF. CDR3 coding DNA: TGTGCCAGCTCACCATTCCGGGACCAAGAGACCCAGTACTTC.

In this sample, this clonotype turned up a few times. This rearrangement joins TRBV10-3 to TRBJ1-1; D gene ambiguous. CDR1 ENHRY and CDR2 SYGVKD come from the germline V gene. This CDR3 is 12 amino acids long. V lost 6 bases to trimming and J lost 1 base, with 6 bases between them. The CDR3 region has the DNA TGTGCCATCAGGGGTGGGAACACTGAAGCTTTCTTT. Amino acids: CAIRGGNTEAFF.

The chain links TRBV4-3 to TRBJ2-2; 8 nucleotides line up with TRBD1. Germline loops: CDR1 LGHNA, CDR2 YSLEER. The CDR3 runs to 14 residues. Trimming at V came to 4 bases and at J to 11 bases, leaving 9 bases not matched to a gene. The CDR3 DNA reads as TGCGCCAGCAGCCGAGCTTCCGGGACAGGAGAGCTGTTTTTT. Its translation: CASSRASGTGELFF.

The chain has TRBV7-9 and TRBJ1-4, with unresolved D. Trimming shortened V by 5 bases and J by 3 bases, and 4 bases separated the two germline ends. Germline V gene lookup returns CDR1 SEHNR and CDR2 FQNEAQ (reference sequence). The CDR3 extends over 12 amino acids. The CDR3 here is CASSPANEKLFF. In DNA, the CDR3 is TGTGCCAGCAGCCCGGCTAATGAAAAACTGTTTTTT.

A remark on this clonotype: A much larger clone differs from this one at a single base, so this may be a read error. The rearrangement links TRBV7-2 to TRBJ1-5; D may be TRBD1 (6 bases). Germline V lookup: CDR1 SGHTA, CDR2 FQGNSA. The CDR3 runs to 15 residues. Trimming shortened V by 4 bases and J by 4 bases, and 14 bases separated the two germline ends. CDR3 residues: CASSSTGSENQPQHF. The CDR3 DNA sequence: TGTGCCAGCAGCTCCACAGGGTCTGAAAATCAGCCCCAGCATTTT.

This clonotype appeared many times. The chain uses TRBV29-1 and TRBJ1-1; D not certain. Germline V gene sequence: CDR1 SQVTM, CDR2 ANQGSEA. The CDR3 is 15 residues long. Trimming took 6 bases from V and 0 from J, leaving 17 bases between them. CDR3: CSVNAFSAMNTEAFF. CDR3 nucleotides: TGCAGCGTGAACGCCTTCTCAGCAATGAACACTGAAGCTTTCTTT.

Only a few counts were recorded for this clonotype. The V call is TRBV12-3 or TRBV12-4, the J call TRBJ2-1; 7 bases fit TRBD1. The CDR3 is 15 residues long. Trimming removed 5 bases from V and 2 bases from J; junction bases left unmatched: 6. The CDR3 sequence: CASSPGQAAYNEQFF. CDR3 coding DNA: TGTGCCAGCAGTCCTGGACAGGCGGCCTACAATGAGCAGTTCTTC.

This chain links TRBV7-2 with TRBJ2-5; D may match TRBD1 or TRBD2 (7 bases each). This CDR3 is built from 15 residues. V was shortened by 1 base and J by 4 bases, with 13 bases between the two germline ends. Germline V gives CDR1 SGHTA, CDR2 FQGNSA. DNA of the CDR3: TGTGCCAGCAGCTTAGAGACAGGGAGGGGAGAGACCCAGTACTTC. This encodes CASSLETGRGETQYF. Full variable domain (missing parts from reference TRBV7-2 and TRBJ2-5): GAGVSQSPSNKVTEKGKDVELRCDPISGHTALYWYRQSLGQGLEFLIYFQGNSAPDKSGLPSDRFSAERTGGSVSTLTIQRTQQEDSAVYLCASSLETGRGETQYFGPGTRLLVL.

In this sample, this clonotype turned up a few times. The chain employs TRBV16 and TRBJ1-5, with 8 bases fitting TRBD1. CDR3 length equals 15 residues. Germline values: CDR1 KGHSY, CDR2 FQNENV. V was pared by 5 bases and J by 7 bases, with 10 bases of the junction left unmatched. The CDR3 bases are TGTGCCAGCAGCGGAGGACAGGGAGGTAACCAGCCCCAGCATTTT. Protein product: CASSGGQGGNQPQHF.

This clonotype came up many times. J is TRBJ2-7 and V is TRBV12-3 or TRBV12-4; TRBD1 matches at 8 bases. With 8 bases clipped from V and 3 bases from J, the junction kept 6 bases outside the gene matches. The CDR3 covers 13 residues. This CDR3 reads CASSAGQGYEQYF. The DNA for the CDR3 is TGTGCCAGCTCCGCCGGACAGGGCTACGAGCAGTACTTC.

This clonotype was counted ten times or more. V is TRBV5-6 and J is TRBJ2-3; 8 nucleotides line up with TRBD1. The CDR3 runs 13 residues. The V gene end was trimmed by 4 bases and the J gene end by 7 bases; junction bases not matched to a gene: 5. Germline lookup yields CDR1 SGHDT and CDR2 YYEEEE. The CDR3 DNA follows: TGTGCCAGCAGCGCGGACAGGGCGCATACGCAGTATTTT. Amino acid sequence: CASSADRAHTQYF.

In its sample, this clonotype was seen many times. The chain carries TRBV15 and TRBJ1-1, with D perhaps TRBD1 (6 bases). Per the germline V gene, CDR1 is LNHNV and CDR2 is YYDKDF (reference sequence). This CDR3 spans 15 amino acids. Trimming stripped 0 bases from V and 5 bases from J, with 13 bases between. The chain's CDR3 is CATSRDPLRGTEAFF. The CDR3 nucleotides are TGTGCCACCAGCAGAGATCCCCTTAGGGGGACTGAAGCTTTCTTT.

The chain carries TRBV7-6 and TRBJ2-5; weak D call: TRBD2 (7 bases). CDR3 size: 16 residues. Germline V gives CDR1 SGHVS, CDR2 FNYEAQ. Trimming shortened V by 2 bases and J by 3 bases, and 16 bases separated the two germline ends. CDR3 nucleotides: TGTGCCAGCAGCTTATCTAGTGCGGGGGCAAAAGAGACCCAGTACTTC. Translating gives CASSLSSAGAKETQYF. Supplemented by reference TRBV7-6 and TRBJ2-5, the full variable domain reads GAGVSQSPRYKVTKRGQDVALRCDPISGHVSLYWYRQALGQGPEFLTYFNYEAQQDKSGLPNDRFSAERPEGSISTLTIQRTEQRDSAMYRCASSLSSAGAKETQYFGPGTRLLVL.

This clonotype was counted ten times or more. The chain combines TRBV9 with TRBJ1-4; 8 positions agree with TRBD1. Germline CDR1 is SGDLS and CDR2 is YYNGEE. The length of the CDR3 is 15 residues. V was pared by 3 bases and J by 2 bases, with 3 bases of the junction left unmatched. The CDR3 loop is CASSGGTGTNEKLFF. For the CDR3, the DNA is TGTGCCAGCAGCGGAGGGACAGGCACTAATGAAAAACTGTTTTTT.

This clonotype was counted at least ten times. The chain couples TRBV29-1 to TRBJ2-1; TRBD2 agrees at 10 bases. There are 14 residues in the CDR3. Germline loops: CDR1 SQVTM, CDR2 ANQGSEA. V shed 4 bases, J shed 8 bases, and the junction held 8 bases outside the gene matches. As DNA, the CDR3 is TGCAGCGTTGCGGCTAGCGGGAGCATCGATGAGCAGTTCTTC. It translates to CSVAASGSIDEQFF.

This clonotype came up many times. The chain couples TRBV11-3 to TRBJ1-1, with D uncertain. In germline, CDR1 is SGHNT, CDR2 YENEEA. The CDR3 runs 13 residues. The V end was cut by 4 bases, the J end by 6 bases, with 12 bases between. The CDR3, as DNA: TGTGCCAGCAGCTCGACGGGTGAGGCTGAAGCTTTCTTT. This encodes CASSSTGEAEAFF.

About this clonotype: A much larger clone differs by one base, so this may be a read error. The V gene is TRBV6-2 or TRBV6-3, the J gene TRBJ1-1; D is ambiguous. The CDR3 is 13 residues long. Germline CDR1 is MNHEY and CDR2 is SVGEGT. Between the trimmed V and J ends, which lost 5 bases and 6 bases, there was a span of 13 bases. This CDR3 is CASSPSRSAEAFF. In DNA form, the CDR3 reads TGTGCCAGCAGTCCGTCCCGGTCTGCTGAAGCTTTCTTT.